The rows below give T cell receptor beta chains drawn from one sample of a study of monozygotic twins with inflammatory bowel disease. TCRdb reprocessed the 5' RACE reads and keeps a single row for each CDR3 protein, giving no DNA. The sample table includes approximately 390,000 distinct CDR3 sequences. Sequenced material: blood. These receptors were obtained from a human donor with ulcerative colitis or Crohn's disease, or a healthy co-twin of an affected twin (not recorded which). The CDR3 runs from the conserved cysteine through the conserved F or W.

j_call	v_call	cdr3_aa
TRBJ2-5	TRBV18	CASSQDRGLEETQYF
TRBJ2-1	TRBV11-1	CASSLGARTTSYNEQFF
TRBJ2-4	TRBV12-3/TRBV12-4	CASSLGQGAQKNIQYF
TRBJ1-6	TRBV5-1	CASSLSSSYNSPLHF
TRBJ2-5	TRBV5-1	CASSPRPQETQYF
TRBJ2-7	TRBV29-1	CSVDGGASGEQYF
TRBJ1-3	TRBV27	CASSSRFSGNTIYF
TRBJ2-7	TRBV6-6	CASSPTVHEQYF
TRBJ2-5	TRBV5-1	CASSGTGLFGETQYF
TRBJ1-1	TRBV5-4	CASSLAMVPGAEAFF
TRBJ2-7	TRBV5-1	CASADQGSPYEQYF
TRBJ2-2	TRBV15	CATRLREWDGELFF
TRBJ2-7	TRBV29-1	CSVATSGRGKEEQYF
TRBJ2-7	TRBV5-1	CASSLGVTGETYEQYF
TRBJ1-2	TRBV20-1	CSASPAEANYGYTF
TRBJ2-1	TRBV28	CASSFLQGTDEQFF
TRBJ1-1	TRBV9	CASSHRLGTEAFF
TRBJ1-2	TRBV7-9	CASSAEGLGGYTF
TRBJ1-1	TRBV20-1	CSARAQGNGNTEAFF
TRBJ2-3	TRBV3-1	CASSQPGTTPEYF
TRBJ2-1	TRBV6-2/TRBV6-3	CASSYTGLAGDNEQFF
TRBJ2-1	TRBV24-1	CATSIAGGLYNEQFF
TRBJ1-4	TRBV5-4	CASSSGGTGIQGEKLFF
TRBJ2-7	TRBV15	CATSRDWVGEQYF
TRBJ2-2	TRBV3-1	CATRDSLANTGELFF
TRBJ2-5	TRBV5-4	CASSPSNLQETQYF
TRBJ2-7	TRBV2	CASSGIDRSPYEQYF
TRBJ1-5	TRBV5-1	CASSLEGISNQPQHF
TRBJ2-2	TRBV28	CASRANGGRGGELFF
TRBJ2-7	TRBV7-3	CASSPDRGGREQYF
TRBJ2-7	TRBV5-6	CASSFQGSEDEQYF
TRBJ2-1	TRBV13	CASSLGITPNNEQFF
TRBJ2-3	TRBV25-1	CASSEIDTQYF
TRBJ1-1	TRBV18	CASSPFIGQGGDTEAFF
TRBJ1-1	TRBV28	CASHLRGGIEAFF
TRBJ1-5	TRBV5-5	CASSLEGESNQPQHF
TRBJ1-3	TRBV12-3/TRBV12-4	CASSRGTGLGSGNTIYF
TRBJ2-1	TRBV3-1	CASSQVAGGYNELFF
TRBJ2-3	TRBV20-1	CSAPGASGGRRTDTQYF
TRBJ2-2	TRBV7-8	CASSFGTAGELFF
TRBJ2-1	TRBV6-2/TRBV6-3	CASKRDGSYNEQFF
TRBJ2-2	TRBV9	CASSIYGQSAGELFF
TRBJ2-5	TRBV12-3/TRBV12-4	CASSRGQAQETQYF
TRBJ1-2	TRBV30	CAWSPTSYGYTF
TRBJ2-7	TRBV27	CASSLTGKYEQYF
TRBJ2-7	TRBV7-9	CASSSGGPIEQYF
TRBJ2-2	TRBV28	CASSDSGRRGELFF
TRBJ1-5	TRBV12-3/TRBV12-4	CASSLRRDSNQPQHF
TRBJ2-2	TRBV20-1	CSARDQREGRNTGELFF
TRBJ1-3	TRBV15	CATSRDRGRNTIYF
TRBJ1-2	TRBV2	CASVSTRLYGYTF
TRBJ2-1	TRBV7-2	CASSPGRNEQFF
TRBJ1-5	TRBV15	CATSRSLTVQPQHF
TRBJ1-5	TRBV6-2/TRBV6-3	CASSYPEATGSLGSNQPQHF
TRBJ2-6	TRBV11-3	CASSSGSGANVLTF
TRBJ1-1	TRBV30	CAWSPQNRGLEAFF